The sequence of this T cell receptor (beta chain) was determined in a study of beta chain features in type 1 diabetes. Sequencing targeted expressed TCRB transcripts, as all isolated RNA had been reverse transcribed. Sequencing was performed with immunoSEQ multiplex PCR; in TCRdb, only in-frame clones are kept and a portion is missing. The sample shows roughly 610,000 clones, around 16% of them seen only once. Germline lookup yields CDR1 KGHSH and CDR2 LQKENI. Trimming took 4 bases from V and 3 from J; bases not matched to a gene: 11. The length of the CDR3 is 16 residues. This sequence originates from a man between 18 and 35 years old in good health. Source material: naive CD4+ T cells from blood. The V and J genes are TRBV18 and TRBJ1-2; 7 positions agree with TRBD1. The CDR3 sequence: CASSLSLTGTDYGYTF. The CDR3 nucleotides are TGTGCCAGCTCACTCTCCCTTACCGGGACAGACTATGGCTACACCTTC.